Following are 26 T cell receptor beta chains from one sample sequenced in a study of blood T cells in healthy people across ages. PCR was performed a second time for about 7 to 11 cycles using a sample-barcoded 5' primer and a J-beta primer mix. One entry per CDR3 protein results from TCRdb running MiXCR on the 5' RACE reads. The sample holds hundreds of thousands of distinct CDR3 sequences; about half are singletons and the top ten take roughly a third. The specimen sequenced was blood. The receptor source for this set is a woman aged 55-75 years in good health.

The CDR3 protein is CASSHRTSHDEQFF. As DNA, the CDR3 is TGTGCCAGCAGCCATAGGACTAGCCACGATGAGCAGTTCTTC. This chain connects TRBV3-1 to TRBJ2-1, with 8 bases that match TRBD2. Germline trimming cut 3 bases from V and 8 bases from J; bases unmatched to any gene: 6. Germline V gene data show CDR1 as LGHDT and CDR2 as YNNKEL (reference sequence). This CDR3 contains 14 residues.

This clonotype turned up a few times. Here the CDR3 reads CSARGPLYNEQYF. The CDR3 DNA follows: TGCAGTGCTAGAGGCCCGCTCTACAATGAGCAGTACTTC. This sequence joins TRBV20-1 and TRBJ2-1; D is uncertain. The end of the DNA is better explained by TRBJ2-7, so the J call may be wrong. The CDR3 contains 13 residues. Germline V gene lookup returns CDR1 DFQATT and CDR2 SNEGSKA (reference sequence).

The table lists this clonotype with a few counts. The V and J genes are TRBV25-1 and TRBJ2-7; D call uncertain. Germline values: CDR1 MGHDK, CDR2 SYGVNS. Deletions cut 8 bases from V and 6 bases from J, with 17 bases between. The CDR3 is made up of 13 amino acids. CDR3 sequence (DNA): TGTGCCAGCCAAGGAATTTACCATCCCGAGCAGTACTTC. It specifies CASQGIYHPEQYF.

The genes are TRBV5-1 and TRBJ2-3, with 11 positions matching TRBD2. V shed 4 bases, J shed 4 bases, and the junction held 11 bases outside the gene matches. The V gene's germline CDR1 is SGHRS and CDR2 YFSETQ. The CDR3 has 17 residues. The CDR3 spells CASSIGVVAGGPDTQYF. Here the CDR3 DNA reads TGCGCCAGCAGCATTGGGGTTGTAGCGGGAGGGCCAGATACGCAGTATTTT.

This clonotype came up once. J is TRBJ2-7 and V is TRBV18; D is possibly TRBD2 (5 bases). CDR1 and CDR2 (germline): KGHSH, LQKENI. The CDR3 is 13 amino acids. V dropped 3 bases and J dropped 2 bases, with 8 bases sitting between them. CDR3 amino acids: CASSPSRAYEQYF. The CDR3 DNA follows: TGTGCCAGCTCACCCTCGCGGGCCTACGAGCAGTACTTC.

The chain links TRBV27 to TRBJ2-6; no reliable D call. This CDR3 region has 15 residues. Deletions cut 3 bases from V and 2 bases from J, with 8 bases between. Per germline, CDR1 MNHEY and CDR2 SMNVEV (reference sequence). CDR3 amino acids: CASSFWVAGANVLTF. CDR3 bases: TGTGCCAGCAGTTTTTGGGTGGCTGGGGCCAACGTCCTGACTTTC.

This clonotype has a count of ten or more. The J gene is TRBJ2-7, the V gene TRBV4-3; D may be TRBD2 (6 bases). V lost 3 bases and J 5 bases, leaving 17 bases between the germline ends. The CDR3 loop spans 15 amino acids. Per the germline V gene, CDR1 is LGHNA and CDR2 is YSLEER. For the CDR3, the DNA is TGCGCCAGCAGCCAGGACTACCTTAGGATGCACGAGCAGTACTTC. Its translation is CASSQDYLRMHEQYF.

The table lists this clonotype with a few counts. The chain couples TRBV15 to TRBJ2-3; weak D call: TRBD2 (5 bases). Trimming took off 5 bases at V and 4 bases at J, with 13 bases between the two ends. In germline, CDR1 is LNHNV, CDR2 YYDKDF (reference sequence). The CDR3 loop spans 14 amino acids. CDR3 sequence (DNA): TGTGCCACCAGCCGCGGGCAGTACCCAGATACGCAGTATTTT. Its protein product is CATSRGQYPDTQYF.

By share of the sample, this clonotype is medium-sized. This chain uses TRBV27 with TRBJ2-7; possibly TRBD1 or TRBD2 for D (5 bases each). The germline gives CDR1 MNHEY, CDR2 SMNVEV (reference sequence). The V end was cut by 4 bases, the J end by 7 bases, with 11 bases between. This CDR3 is built from 12 residues. CDR3 region: CASSSGTGEQYF. CDR3 nucleotides: TGTGCCAGCAGTTCCGGGACCGGAGAGCAGTACTTC.

This clonotype was observed a few times. The genes are TRBV4-3 and TRBJ2-1, with 10 nucleotides matching TRBD1. The V gene end was trimmed by 2 bases and the J gene end by 6 bases; junction bases not matched to a gene: 7. Germline CDR1 LGHNA, CDR2 YSLEER. The CDR3 has 16 residues. This CDR3 is CASSQIPGQGINEQFF. Here the CDR3 DNA reads TGCGCCAGCAGCCAAATCCCGGGACAGGGGATCAATGAGCAGTTCTTC.

This chain connects TRBV2 to TRBJ2-1; TRBD2 agrees at 7 bases. In germline, CDR1 is SNHLY, CDR2 FYNNEI. Trimming cost V 4 bases and J 9 bases; bases outside gene matches: 9. This CDR3 is built from 14 residues. For the CDR3, the DNA is TGTGCCAGCAGTGGTAGAGGACTAGGTAGTGAGCAGTTCTTC. It translates to CASSGRGLGSEQFF.

The CDR3 protein is CASSFRGMETYEQYF. CDR3 nucleotide sequence: TGTGCCAGCAGCTTTCGGGGGATGGAAACCTACGAGCAGTACTTC. V is TRBV7-2 and J is TRBJ2-7; weak D call: TRBD2 (6 bases). CDR1 and CDR2 (germline): SGHTA, FQGNSA. Trimming pared 3 bases from V and 2 bases from J, leaving 14 bases between. CDR3 length equals 15 residues.

This clonotype appeared many times. This chain links TRBV7-2 with TRBJ1-2, with D possibly being TRBD1 (5 bases). Germline V lookup: CDR1 SGHTA, CDR2 FQGNSA. The CDR3 contains 15 residues. The ends were cut back, 1 base at V and 8 bases at J, with 17 bases in the middle. The CDR3 DNA sequence: TGTGCCAGCAGCTTAGTCGTCTCGAGGGAGGGGGGCTACACCTTC. It translates to CASSLVVSREGGYTF.

The chain combines TRBV4-3 with TRBJ2-3; the match to TRBD2 covers 8 bases. This CDR3 spans 16 amino acids. CDR1 LGHNA and CDR2 YSLEER come from the germline V gene. V lost 3 bases to trimming and J lost 0 bases; unmatched junction nucleotides: 5. The CDR3 nucleotides are TGCGCCAGCAGCCATCTAGGACTAGCCAGCACAGATACGCAGTATTTT. As protein: CASSHLGLASTDTQYF.

This clonotype was seen a handful of times. The V call is TRBV28, the J call TRBJ2-4; 8 bases map to TRBD1. The J call may be in error: the DNA end matches TRBJ2-7 better. Germline CDR1 and CDR2: MDHEN and SYDVKM. This CDR3 contains 14 residues. CDR3 DNA sequence: TGTGCCAGCAGTTTATTCAGGGGGCATTACGAGCAGTACTTC. The encoded protein is CASSLFRGHYEQYF.

In regard to this clonotype: One end of the junction varies from germline; a read error may be responsible. The chain carries TRBV12-3 or TRBV12-4 and TRBJ2-1, with D maybe TRBD2 (5 bases). The CDR3 has 15 residues. The CDR3 sequence: CASSPRGRDYNERFF. The CDR3 coding sequence is TGTGCCAGCAGTCCACGGGGTAGGGATTACAATGAGCGGTTCTTC.

A few counts support this clonotype. The chain carries TRBV18 and TRBJ2-1; 9 bases are a match to TRBD2. Per germline, CDR1 KGHSH and CDR2 LQKENI. The trim removed 4 bases at V and 4 bases at J, leaving 8 bases unmatched. This CDR3 comprises 16 residues. The CDR3 bases are TGTGCCAGCTCACGACCAGGTACTAGCGGGTACAATGAGCAGTTCTTC. Translation gives CASSRPGTSGYNEQFF.

The chain carries TRBV2 and TRBJ2-3; no reliable D call. Between the trimmed V and J ends, which lost 5 bases and 7 bases, there was a span of 7 bases. CDR1 is SNHLY and CDR2 is FYNNEI in the germline V gene. The CDR3 covers 11 residues. The CDR3 sequence is CASSPLYTQYF. The CDR3 nucleotides read TGTGCCAGCAGTCCCCTCTATACGCAGTATTTT.

Of note for this clonotype: Sequence at one end of the junction differs from germline and may be a read error. The chain uses TRBV28 and TRBJ2-3, with D possibly called TRBD1 or TRBD2 (5 bases each). The germline V gene has CDR1 MDHEN and CDR2 SYDVKM. The CDR3 totals 19 residues. CDR3 in amino acids: CASSLRRSSGGPFTGTQYF. CDR3 in DNA: TGTGCCAGCAGTTTACGTAGAAGCTCAGGAGGTCCCTTCACAGGTACGCAGTATTTT.

V usage is TRBV12-3 or TRBV12-4 and J usage is TRBJ1-2, with TRBD1 identical over 8 bases. The ends lost 6 bases at V and 3 bases at J; junction bases unmatched: 6. CDR3 length equals 14 residues. CDR3 loop: CASRGQGLDYGYTF. The CDR3 nucleotides are TGTGCCAGCAGAGGACAGGGCCTAGACTATGGCTACACCTTC.

J is TRBJ1-2 and V is TRBV20-1; 8 bases agree with TRBD1. The J segment lost 6 bases and the V segment lost 0 bases, leaving 9 bases of the junction unmatched. There are 15 residues in the CDR3. Germline V gene lookup returns CDR1 DFQATT and CDR2 SNEGSKA (reference sequence). This CDR3 reads CSAREPDRGRHGYTF. The DNA for the CDR3 is TGCAGTGCTAGAGAGCCCGACAGGGGACGGCATGGCTACACCTTC.

Details on this clonotype: This sequence may be a read error, since a much larger clone differs from it by one base. The gene calls are TRBV2 and TRBJ1-1, with D possibly being TRBD1 (6 bases). This CDR3 region has 12 residues. CDR1 is SNHLY, CDR2 FYNNEI, per germline. CDR3 protein: CASMTTGTEALF. The CDR3 nucleotides read TGTGCCAGCATGACAACAGGGACTGAAGCTCTCTTT.

This clonotype was seen at least ten times. The rearrangement uses TRBV15 and TRBJ2-7, with 10 bases matching TRBD2. Per germline, CDR1 LNHNV and CDR2 YYDKDF (reference sequence). V lost 1 base and J lost 2; bases outside the gene matches: 2. CDR3 size: 15 residues. The CDR3 loop reads CATSRGLAGAYEQYF. DNA of the CDR3: TGTGCCACCAGCAGAGGACTAGCGGGCGCCTACGAGCAGTACTTC.

This chain joins TRBV27 and TRBJ1-1, with D unclear. CDR3 length: 21 residues. The germline gives CDR1 MNHEY, CDR2 SMNVEV (reference sequence). V dropped 2 bases and J dropped 0 bases, with 28 bases sitting between them. DNA of the CDR3: TGTGCCAGCAGTTTAAAGGCCCAGACGGTCCGCCGGTGGCTAATGAACACTGAAGCTTTCTTT. Protein: CASSLKAQTVRRWLMNTEAFF.

This clonotype was counted between two and nine times. The gene calls are TRBV5-1 and TRBJ2-6; no firm D call. This CDR3 region has 18 residues. Trimming left V 4 bases short and J 0 bases short, with 17 bases between. The germline gives CDR1 SGHRS, CDR2 YFSETQ. CDR3 in amino acids: CASSVVGSLSSGANVLTF. For the CDR3, the DNA is TGCGCCAGCAGCGTTGTTGGCAGCCTCAGCTCTGGGGCCAACGTCCTGACTTTC. The full variable domain, completed using reference TRBV5-1 and TRBJ2-6, is KAGVTQTPRYLIKTRGQQVTLSCSPISGHRSVSWYQQTPGQGLQFLFEYFSETQRNKGNFPGRFSGRQFSNSRSEMNVSTLELGDSALYLCASSVVGSLSSGANVLTFGAGSRLTVL.

The chain is built from TRBV2 and TRBJ2-4; D is possibly TRBD1 (5 bases). CDR3 length equals 19 residues. Looked up from germline, CDR1 is SNHLY and CDR2 is FYNNEI. Between the trimmed V and J ends, which lost 1 base and 4 bases, there was a span of 23 bases. The CDR3 reads CASSEVGREGMGRKNIQYF. The CDR3 DNA is TGTGCCAGCAGTGAAGTGGGCAGGGAAGGAATGGGGCGGAAAAACATTCAGTACTTC.